This T cell receptor (beta chain) was captured in a study of shared clonotypes between healthy human individuals. On the study more broadly: The plates for each donor numbered three CD4 naive, three CD4 memory, two CD8 naive and one CD8 memory. Study-level points and caveats: Clonotype sharing across several donors was observed for around 5.1% of naive CD4 clonotypes.

CDR3 length equals 14 residues. Germline V lookup: CDR1 SGHAT, CDR2 FQNNGV. V gave up 5 bases and J gave up 7 bases; unmatched junction bases: 10. Positive CCR7 selection of CD45RO-negative cells yielded the naive CD8 cells, and terminally differentiated effector memory CD45RA+ cells were excluded. Generated by immunoSEQ multiplex PCR, the TCRdb table keeps only in-frame clones and is missing some. The table shows about 2.1 million clones, with around 93% occurring only once. Note on this clone: Its matching antigen is unknown.

The specimen sequenced was naive CD8+ T cells from PBMCs. V gene TRBV11-2 combines with J gene TRBJ2-7; TRBD1 matches at 8 bases. This sequence was found in a man between 18 and 35 years old in good health. Some clones in this sample may be carry-over from other donors' samples. The CDR3 region is CASSAGGAWEEQYF. CDR3 in DNA: TGTGCCAGCAGCGCAGGGGGCGCATGGGAGGAGCAGTACTTC.